The 5 T cell receptor beta chains below come from one sample, sequenced in a study of blood T cell repertoires in COVID-19. Some clones are missing from TCRdb's copy, which holds only in-frame ones; the method was immunoSEQ multiplex PCR. The table has 95,000 to 150,000 clones, 92% seen once. Sequencing was performed on peripheral blood. The receptors shown here come from a man aged 45-65 years with COVID-19, enrolled during active disease.

J is TRBJ2-1 and V is TRBV11-2; D call uncertain. V was cut by 2 bases and J by 4 bases, with 12 bases left in between. This CDR3 comprises 15 residues. CDR1 is SGHAT and CDR2 is FQNNGV in the germline V gene. This CDR3 reads CASSLPVLMYNEQFF. In DNA, the CDR3 is TGTGCCAGCAGCTTACCCGTACTTATGTACAATGAGCAGTTCTTC.

The V and J genes are TRBV11-2 and TRBJ2-5; 8 bases are a match to TRBD1. The V gene end was trimmed by 6 bases and the J gene end by 5 bases; junction bases not matched to a gene: 14. The CDR3 spans 16 residues. Germline V gene sequence: CDR1 SGHAT, CDR2 FQNNGV. Written as DNA, the CDR3 is TGTGCCAGCAGTACCTTAGGCAGGGGGCAGGACGAGACCCAGTACTTC. Its translation is CASSTLGRGQDETQYF.

The J gene is TRBJ1-1, the V gene TRBV2; D is unresolved. CDR3 length: 10 amino acids. V was trimmed by 1 base and J by 10 bases, leaving 4 bases between them. CDR1 is SNHLY, CDR2 FYNNEI, per germline. This chain's CDR3 is CASSEDGAFF. As DNA, the CDR3 is TGTGCCAGCAGTGAAGACGGAGCTTTCTTT.

The chain has TRBV6-5 and TRBJ1-4; D uncertain. This CDR3 comprises 14 residues. V lost 10 bases and J 3 bases, leaving 15 bases between the germline ends. Germline-derived CDR1 and CDR2 are MNHEY and SVGAGI. CDR3 region: CATIYSAANEKLFF. CDR3 sequence (DNA): TGTGCCACCATCTACTCCGCGGCTAATGAAAAACTGTTTTTT.

The V gene is TRBV12-3 or TRBV12-4, the J gene TRBJ1-2, with TRBD1 identical over 8 bases. J was trimmed by 8 bases and V by 6 bases; bases with no gene match: 5. This CDR3 is built from 12 residues. CDR3 loop: CASSPGGYGYTF. The CDR3 DNA is TGTGCCAGCAGCCCAGGGGGCTACGGCTACACCTTC.